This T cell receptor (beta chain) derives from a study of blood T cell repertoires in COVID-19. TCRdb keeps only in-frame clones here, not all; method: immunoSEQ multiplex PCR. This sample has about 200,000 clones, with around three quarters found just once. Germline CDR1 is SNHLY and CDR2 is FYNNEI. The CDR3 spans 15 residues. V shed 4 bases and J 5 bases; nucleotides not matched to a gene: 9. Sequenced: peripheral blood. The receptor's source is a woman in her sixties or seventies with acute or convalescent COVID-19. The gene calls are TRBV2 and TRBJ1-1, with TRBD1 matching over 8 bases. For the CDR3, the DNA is TGTGCCAGCAGTGCCAACCAGGGGGCGTTGACTGAAGCTTTCTTT. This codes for CASSANQGALTEAFF.